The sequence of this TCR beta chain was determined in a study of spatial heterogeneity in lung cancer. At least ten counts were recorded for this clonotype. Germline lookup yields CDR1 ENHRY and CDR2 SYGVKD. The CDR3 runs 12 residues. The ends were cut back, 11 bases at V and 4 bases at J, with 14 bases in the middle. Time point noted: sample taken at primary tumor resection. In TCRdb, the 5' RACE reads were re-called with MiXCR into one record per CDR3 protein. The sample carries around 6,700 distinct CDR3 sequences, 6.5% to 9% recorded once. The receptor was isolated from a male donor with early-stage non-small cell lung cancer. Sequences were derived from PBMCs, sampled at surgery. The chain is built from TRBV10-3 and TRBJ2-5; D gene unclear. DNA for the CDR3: TGTGCCTCGGGCCCCGAACGAGAGACCCAGTACTTC. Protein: CASGPERETQYF.